This T cell receptor (beta chain) was identified in a study of blood T cells in healthy people across ages. The CDR3 extends over 12 amino acids. The germline V gene has CDR1 SGHRS and CDR2 YFSETQ. Findings of the study overall: In the absence of known donor CMV status, changes in expanded clonotypes were possibly confounded.

The authors ran a second PCR of 7 to 11 cycles using a sample-barcoded 5' primer and a J-beta primer mix. Using its own MiXCR run on the 5' RACE reads, TCRdb lists one record per CDR3 protein. Of over a million distinct CDR3 sequences in the sample, approximately 43% were seen once. There are many counts of this clonotype. Its antigen is not identified. One end of the junction is discordant with germline, which a read error may explain. The source is a woman under 30 in good health. Specimen: blood. The chain is built from TRBV5-1 and TRBJ2-3; 7 bases fit TRBD1. CDR3 sequence (DNA): TGTGCCAGCCGACAGGGAGCAGATACGCAGTATTTT. This gives the protein CASRQGADTQYF.